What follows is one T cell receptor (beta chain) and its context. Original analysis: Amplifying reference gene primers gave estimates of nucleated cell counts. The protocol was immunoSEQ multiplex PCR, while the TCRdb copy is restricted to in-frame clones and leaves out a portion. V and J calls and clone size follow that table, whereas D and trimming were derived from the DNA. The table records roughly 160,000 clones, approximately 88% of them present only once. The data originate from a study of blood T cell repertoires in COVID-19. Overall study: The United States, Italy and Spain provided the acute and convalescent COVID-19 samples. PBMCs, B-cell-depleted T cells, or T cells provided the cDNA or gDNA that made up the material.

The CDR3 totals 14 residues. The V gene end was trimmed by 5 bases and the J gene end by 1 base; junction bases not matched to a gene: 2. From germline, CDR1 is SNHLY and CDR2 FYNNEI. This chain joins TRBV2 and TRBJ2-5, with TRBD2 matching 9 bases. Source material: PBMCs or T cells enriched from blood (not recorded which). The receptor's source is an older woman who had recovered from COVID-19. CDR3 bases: TGTGCCAGCAGTCTAGCGGGGATCCAAGAGACCCAGTACTTC. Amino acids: CASSLAGIQETQYF.